Shown below are 26 T cell receptor beta chains from a single sample sequenced in a study of blood T cell repertoires in COVID-19. Libraries were prepared by immunoSEQ multiplex PCR; TCRdb keeps only in-frame clonotypes and omits some of them. This table holds 250,000 to 300,000 clones, 86% found once. Sequenced material: peripheral blood. Receptor source: a man aged 25 to 40 with active or convalescent COVID-19.

The chain couples TRBV7-8 to TRBJ1-2; 8 nucleotides line up with TRBD1. V was clipped by 5 bases and J by 6 bases; unmatched bases: 8. CDR3 size: 14 residues. The germline gives CDR1 SGHVS, CDR2 FQNEAQ. In DNA form, the CDR3 reads TGTGCCAGCAGCCCCCGGACAGGGTGGGATGGCTACACCTTC. Protein: CASSPRTGWDGYTF.

This chain connects TRBV7-2 to TRBJ2-1, with TRBD1 matching over 9 bases. The CDR3 extends over 14 amino acids. In germline, CDR1 is SGHTA, CDR2 FQGNSA. The V and J ends lost 3 bases and 5 bases, in that order; junction bases with no gene match: 2. The CDR3 here is CASSFGQGHNEQFF. The CDR3 DNA reads as TGTGCCAGCAGCTTCGGACAGGGGCACAATGAGCAGTTCTTC.

The genes are TRBV2 and TRBJ1-6; 9 nucleotides line up with TRBD1. V dropped 6 bases and J dropped 10; count of bases not matched to a gene: 4. The CDR3 loop spans 13 amino acids. Germline lookup yields CDR1 SNHLY and CDR2 FYNNEI. This chain's CDR3 is CASRGQGHSPLHF. The DNA for the CDR3 is TGTGCCAGCAGGGGACAGGGCCACTCACCCCTCCACTTT.

The chain carries TRBV7-8 and TRBJ2-2, with 7 bases aligning to TRBD1. Looked up from germline, CDR1 is SGHVS and CDR2 is FQNEAQ. This CDR3 is built from 17 residues. J was trimmed by 0 bases and V by 2 bases; bases with no gene match: 6. This CDR3 is CASSLSRDSPNTGELFF. CDR3 nucleotides: TGTGCCAGCAGCTTATCCCGGGACAGCCCGAACACCGGGGAGCTGTTTTTT.

V is TRBV9 and J is TRBJ2-1; D is unclear. The CDR3 totals 14 residues. The ends were cut back, 2 bases at V and 6 bases at J, with 12 bases in the middle. Germline CDR1 and CDR2: SGDLS and YYNGEE. The DNA for the CDR3 is TGTGCCAGCAGCGTGGCCAGCCCGGGCAATGAGCAGTTCTTC. Translating it yields CASSVASPGNEQFF.

This chain uses TRBV7-6 with TRBJ2-3; 8 bases align to TRBD2. CDR3 size: 16 residues. Germline CDR1 and CDR2: SGHVS and FNYEAQ. After removal of 5 bases from V and 2 bases from J, the junction contained 9 bases not matched to a gene. The DNA of the CDR3 is TGTGCCAGCAGCCAAGGACTAGCCTCTCTCACAGATACGCAGTATTTT. This gives the protein CASSQGLASLTDTQYF.

The V and J genes are TRBV18 and TRBJ2-3, with TRBD2 matching 11 bases. This CDR3 region has 17 residues. Germline assignment: CDR1 KGHSH and CDR2 LQKENI. With V trimmed by 4 bases and J by 6 bases, 12 bases remained unmatched. The CDR3 region is CASSLAGGPRTADTQYF. The DNA for the CDR3 is TGTGCCAGCTCACTAGCGGGGGGGCCCCGAACTGCGGATACGCAGTATTTT.

This chain links TRBV6-1 with TRBJ2-4, with D perhaps matching TRBD1 (6 bases). CDR3 length: 16 amino acids. With 0 bases removed from V and 1 base from J, the gap between germline ends came to 10 bases. The germline gives CDR1 MNHNS, CDR2 SASEGT. The CDR3 is CASSEAVQGAKNIQYF. The CDR3 coding sequence is TGTGCCAGCAGTGAAGCGGTACAGGGCGCCAAAAACATTCAGTACTTC.

CDR3 coding DNA: TGTGCCAGCATAAGTGAGACAGGGGAGACCCAGTACTTC. Encoded protein: CASISETGETQYF. The rearrangement joins TRBV2 to TRBJ2-5, with 7 nucleotides matching TRBD1. CDR1 is SNHLY and CDR2 is FYNNEI in the germline V gene. J gave up 5 bases and V 7 bases, and 7 bases lay outside the gene matches. The CDR3 has 13 amino acids. The variable domain in full, completed from reference TRBV2 and TRBJ2-5, reads EPEVTQTPSHQVTQMGQEVILRCVPISNHLYFYWYRQILGQKVEFLVSFYNNEISEKSEIFDDQFSVERPDGSNFTLKIRSTKLEDSAMYFCASISETGETQYFGPGTRLLVL.

This clone has only one observation. The chain is built from TRBV7-2 and TRBJ1-2, with D possibly matching TRBD1 (5 bases). Trimming took off 2 bases at V and 4 bases at J, with 11 bases between the two ends. The length of the CDR3 is 14 residues. Germline V gene data show CDR1 as SGHTA and CDR2 as FQGNSA. The CDR3 reads CASSLSGRGYGYTF. In DNA, the CDR3 is TGTGCCAGCAGCTTATCCGGGAGGGGCTATGGCTACACCTTC.

This chain connects TRBV5-4 to TRBJ2-3; tentatively, D is TRBD2 (6 bases). This CDR3 has 15 amino acids. Trimming removed 0 bases from V and 0 bases from J, with 8 bases in between. Germline CDR1 and CDR2: SGHNT and YYREEE (reference sequence). CDR3 DNA: TGTGCCAGCAGCTTGGGTAGCGGCAGCACAGATACGCAGTATTTT. It codes for CASSLGSGSTDTQYF.

The rearrangement joins TRBV6-5 to TRBJ1-1; the D gene is possibly TRBD1 (5 bases). Trimming cost V 7 bases and J 3 bases, with 9 bases left between them. CDR1 and CDR2 (germline): MNHEY, SVGAGI. The CDR3 has 12 amino acids. The CDR3 DNA is TGTGCCAGCATCCAAGGGGACACTGAAGCTTTCTTT. This translates into CASIQGDTEAFF.

This chain uses TRBV6-5 with TRBJ2-3; the match to TRBD2 covers 11 bases. The trim removed 7 bases at V and 4 bases at J, leaving 7 bases unmatched. This CDR3 has 15 residues. Germline CDR1 and CDR2: MNHEY and SVGAGI. CDR3: CASIGTSGGPDTQYF. In nucleotides, the CDR3 is TGTGCCAGCATTGGGACTAGCGGTGGTCCAGATACGCAGTATTTT.

V gene TRBV15 combines with J gene TRBJ1-3; TRBD1 aligns across 7 bases. The germline V gene encodes CDR1 LNHNV and CDR2 YYDKDF (reference sequence). The ends lost 5 bases at V and 2 bases at J; junction bases unmatched: 9. The CDR3 runs to 16 residues. DNA of the CDR3: TGTGCCACCAGCCCCAAAGGGGGCATGGCTGGAAACACCATATATTTT. The encoded protein is CATSPKGGMAGNTIYF.

J is TRBJ2-7 and V is TRBV6-6; 9 bases are shared with TRBD2. The CDR3 is 14 residues long. J lost 5 bases, V lost 6 bases, and 8 bases had no gene match. Germline V gene data show CDR1 as MNHNY and CDR2 as SVGAGI (reference sequence). This CDR3 is CASRSPSGINEQYF. The CDR3 DNA reads TGTGCCAGCAGAAGCCCTAGCGGGATAAACGAGCAGTACTTC.

V is TRBV5-1 and J is TRBJ1-6; D not certain. The V gene lost 4 bases and the J gene lost 2 bases, with 10 bases spanning the gap. This CDR3 has 15 residues. Germline V lookup: CDR1 SGHRS, CDR2 YFSETQ. The DNA for the CDR3 is TGCGCCAGCAGCCCGGGGAATACCTATAATTCACCCCTCCACTTT. It specifies CASSPGNTYNSPLHF.

This clone was counted once. This chain uses TRBV6-6 with TRBJ2-7; D uncertain. The CDR3 loop spans 14 amino acids. Germline lookup yields CDR1 MNHNY and CDR2 SVGAGI (reference sequence). V was shortened by 5 bases and J by 5 bases, with 16 bases between the two germline ends. CDR3 sequence reads: CASSQSSVFDEQYF. In nucleotides, the CDR3 is TGTGCCAGCAGTCAGTCTTCGGTTTTCGACGAGCAGTACTTC.

This sequence joins TRBV9 and TRBJ2-7; possible D gene TRBD1, 5 bases. The CDR3 sequence is 14 residues long. Trimming pared 0 bases from V and 4 bases from J, leaving 11 bases between. The germline V gene has CDR1 SGDLS and CDR2 YYNGEE. The CDR3 spells CASSVAVGQYEQYF. Here the CDR3 DNA reads TGTGCCAGCAGCGTAGCCGTGGGGCAATACGAGCAGTACTTC.

The V call is TRBV7-9, the J call TRBJ1-6, with unresolved D. CDR3 size: 14 residues. Per germline, CDR1 SEHNR and CDR2 FQNEAQ (reference sequence). The germline V and J ends were trimmed by 3 bases and 8 bases, with 11 bases remaining between them. DNA of the CDR3: TGTGCCAGCAGCTTTCAAACGGGTGATTCACCCCTCCACTTT. It encodes CASSFQTGDSPLHF.

The chain joins TRBV5-1 to TRBJ1-1, with 10 nucleotides matching TRBD1. The CDR3 totals 15 residues. Germline V gene sequence: CDR1 SGHRS, CDR2 YFSETQ. V was clipped by 5 bases and J by 3 bases; unmatched bases: 7. The CDR3 DNA is TGCGCCAGCAGTCTTCGACAGGGGGCCGACACTGAAGCTTTCTTT. This codes for CASSLRQGADTEAFF. The full variable domain, with the rest looked up from reference TRBV5-1 and TRBJ1-1, is KAGVTQTPRYLIKTRGQQVTLSCSPISGHRSVSWYQQTPGQGLQFLFEYFSETQRNKGNFPGRFSGRQFSNSRSEMNVSTLELGDSALYLCASSLRQGADTEAFFGQGTRLTVV.

This clone was counted only a few times. The gene calls are TRBV7-9 and TRBJ2-2; 11 bases line up with TRBD2. CDR1 is SEHNR and CDR2 is FQNEAQ in the germline V gene (reference sequence). With V trimmed by 5 bases and J by 4 bases, 9 bases remained unmatched. The CDR3 is 17 amino acids. CDR3 DNA sequence: TGTGCCAGCAGCCCCAGGAGACTAGCGGGGACCACCGGGGAGCTGTTTTTT. It translates to CASSPRRLAGTTGELFF.

V gene TRBV19 combines with J gene TRBJ2-3; TRBD2 is a possible D gene (5 bases). V was pared by 5 bases and J by 2 bases, with 11 bases between. Germline assignment: CDR1 LNHDA and CDR2 SQIVND (reference sequence). CDR3 size: 14 residues. The DNA of the CDR3 is TGTGCCAGTAGTTTCGGGGAGTTCACAGATACGCAGTATTTT. It yields the protein CASSFGEFTDTQYF.

J is TRBJ1-1 and V is TRBV7-9; TRBD1 might be the D (5 bases). Trimming took off 4 bases at V and 1 base at J, with 19 bases between the two ends. The CDR3 has 17 amino acids. Germline assignment: CDR1 SEHNR and CDR2 FQNEAQ (reference sequence). The CDR3 bases are TGTGCCAGCAGCTCCACCCCCCGCGGGGGAGAGAACACTGAAGCTTTCTTT. This translates into CASSSTPRGGENTEAFF.

The gene calls are TRBV29-1 and TRBJ2-3; D is uncertain. V gave up 4 bases and J gave up 4 bases, with 9 bases separating them. The CDR3 covers 12 residues. Per germline, CDR1 SQVTM and CDR2 ANQGSEA. The CDR3 sequence: CSVGTVSDTQYF. In DNA form, the CDR3 reads TGCAGCGTTGGTACAGTTTCAGATACGCAGTATTTT.

The J gene is TRBJ1-2, the V gene TRBV5-1; perhaps TRBD1 as D (6 bases). Germline V gene sequence: CDR1 SGHRS, CDR2 YFSETQ. This CDR3 spans 15 amino acids. V was pared by 2 bases and J by 4 bases, with 15 bases between. CDR3 residues: CASSFGPGTLYGYTF. The CDR3 DNA follows: TGCGCCAGCAGCTTTGGCCCCGGGACACTCTATGGCTACACCTTC.

V usage is TRBV7-8 and J usage is TRBJ2-7; D remains ambiguous. Germline CDR1 and CDR2: SGHVS and FQNEAQ. The germline V and J ends were trimmed by 1 base and 5 bases, with 12 bases remaining between them. There are 14 residues in the CDR3. CDR3 sequence (DNA): TGTGCCAGCAGCTTAGGGGCTCGATTCGACGAGCAGTACTTC. Translating gives CASSLGARFDEQYF.